This T cell receptor (beta chain) was found in a study of shared clonotypes between healthy human individuals. The naive CD8 subset, CD45RO-negative cells positively selected for CCR7, excluded terminally differentiated effector memory CD45RA+ cells. Nashville, Tennessee was home to all donors, who were Caucasian adults. Each cell subset's genomic DNA was divided evenly among several immunoSEQ plates. Repertoires were generated with immunoSEQ multiplex PCR, while TCRdb's copy carries only in-frame clones and drops some. Of more than 2 million clones detected, around 96% appear once; the ten largest clones hold 0.9% to 1.4%. The CDR3 is made up of 16 amino acids. Germline V CDR1 and CDR2: SGDLS, YYNGEE. V shed 0 bases and J 6 bases; nucleotides not matched to a gene: 10. Comments on this clone: The antigen remains unidentified.

Points from the study as a whole: On the whole, naive subsets had larger estimated richness than memory subsets had.

The sequence derives from a young man in good health. Sequenced input: naive CD8+ T cells sorted from blood. V usage is TRBV9 and J usage is TRBJ2-3, with 7 bases lining up with TRBD2. This CDR3 is CASSVVGAGVGDTQYF. The DNA of the CDR3 is TGTGCCAGCAGCGTAGTAGGGGCGGGAGTCGGGGATACGCAGTATTTT.